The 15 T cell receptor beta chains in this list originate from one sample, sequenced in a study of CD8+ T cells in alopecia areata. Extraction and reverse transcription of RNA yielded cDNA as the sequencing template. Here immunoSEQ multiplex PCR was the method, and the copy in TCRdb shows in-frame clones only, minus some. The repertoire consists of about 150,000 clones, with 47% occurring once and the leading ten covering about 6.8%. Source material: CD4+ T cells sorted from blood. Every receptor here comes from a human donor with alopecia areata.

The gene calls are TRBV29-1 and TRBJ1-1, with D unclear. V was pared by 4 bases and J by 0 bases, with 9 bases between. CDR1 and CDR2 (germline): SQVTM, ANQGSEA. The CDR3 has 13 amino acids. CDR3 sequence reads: CSVGPGLNTEAFF. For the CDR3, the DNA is TGCAGCGTTGGTCCGGGTCTGAACACTGAAGCTTTCTTT.

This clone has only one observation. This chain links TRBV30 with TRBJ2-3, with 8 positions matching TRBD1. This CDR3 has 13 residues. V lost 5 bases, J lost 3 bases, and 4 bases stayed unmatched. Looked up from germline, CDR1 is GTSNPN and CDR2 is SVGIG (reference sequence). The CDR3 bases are TGTGCCTGGTACAGGGGGAGGACAGATACGCAGTATTTT. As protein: CAWYRGRTDTQYF.

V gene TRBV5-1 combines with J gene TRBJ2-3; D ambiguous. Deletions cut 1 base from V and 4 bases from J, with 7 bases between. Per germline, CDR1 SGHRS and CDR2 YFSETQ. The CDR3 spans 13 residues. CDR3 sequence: CASSLSPSDTQYF. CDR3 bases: TGCGCCAGCAGCTTGTCCCCGTCAGATACGCAGTATTTT.

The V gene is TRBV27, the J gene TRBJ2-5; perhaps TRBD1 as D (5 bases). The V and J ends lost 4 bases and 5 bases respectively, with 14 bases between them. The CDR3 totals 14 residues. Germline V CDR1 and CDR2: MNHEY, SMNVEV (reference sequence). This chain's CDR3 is CASSYRPAGETQYF. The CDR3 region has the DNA TGTGCCAGCAGTTATAGACCCGCAGGGGAGACCCAGTACTTC.

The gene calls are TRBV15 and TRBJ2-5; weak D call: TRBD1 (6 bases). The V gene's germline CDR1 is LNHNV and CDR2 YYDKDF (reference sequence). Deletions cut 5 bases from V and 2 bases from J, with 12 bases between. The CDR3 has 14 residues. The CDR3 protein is CATSPTGSQETQYF. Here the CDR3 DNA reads TGTGCCACCAGCCCGACAGGATCACAAGAGACCCAGTACTTC.

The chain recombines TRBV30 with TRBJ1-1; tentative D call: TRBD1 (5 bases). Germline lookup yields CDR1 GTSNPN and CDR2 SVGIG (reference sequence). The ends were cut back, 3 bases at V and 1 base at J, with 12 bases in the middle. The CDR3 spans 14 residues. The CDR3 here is CAWRFHGGNTEAFF. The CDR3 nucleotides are TGTGCCTGGAGGTTCCACGGGGGGAACACTGAAGCTTTCTTT.

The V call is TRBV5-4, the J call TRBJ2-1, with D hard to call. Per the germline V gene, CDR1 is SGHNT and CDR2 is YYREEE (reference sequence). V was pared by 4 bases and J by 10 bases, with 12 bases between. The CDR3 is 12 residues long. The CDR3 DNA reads TGTGCCAGCAGCACCCCCCTCCGGGAGCAGTTCTTC. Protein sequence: CASSTPLREQFF.

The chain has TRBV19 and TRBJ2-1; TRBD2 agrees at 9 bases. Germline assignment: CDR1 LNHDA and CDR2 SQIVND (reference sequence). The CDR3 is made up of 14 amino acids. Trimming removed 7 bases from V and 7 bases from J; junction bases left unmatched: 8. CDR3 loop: CASTPSGIGNEQFF. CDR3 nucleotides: TGTGCCAGTACTCCTAGCGGGATAGGGAATGAGCAGTTCTTC.

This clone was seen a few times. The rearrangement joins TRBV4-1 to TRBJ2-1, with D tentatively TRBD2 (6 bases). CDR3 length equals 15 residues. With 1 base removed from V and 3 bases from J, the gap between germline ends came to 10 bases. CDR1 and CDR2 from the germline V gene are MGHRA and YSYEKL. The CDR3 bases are TGCGCCAGCAGCCAAGTAGCGGCGCGCTACAATGAGCAGTTCTTC. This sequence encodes CASSQVAARYNEQFF.

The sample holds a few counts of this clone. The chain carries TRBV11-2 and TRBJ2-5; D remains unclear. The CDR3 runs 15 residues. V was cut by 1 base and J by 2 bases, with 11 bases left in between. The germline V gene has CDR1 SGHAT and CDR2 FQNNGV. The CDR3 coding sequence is TGTGCCAGCAGCTTAGGGAACAACTGGCAAGAGACCCAGTACTTC. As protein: CASSLGNNWQETQYF.

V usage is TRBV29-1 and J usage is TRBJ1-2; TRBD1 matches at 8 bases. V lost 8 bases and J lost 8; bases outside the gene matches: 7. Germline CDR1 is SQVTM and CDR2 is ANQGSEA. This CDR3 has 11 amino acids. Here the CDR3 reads CSTQGARGYTF. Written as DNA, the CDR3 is TGCAGCACTCAGGGGGCGCGAGGCTACACCTTC.

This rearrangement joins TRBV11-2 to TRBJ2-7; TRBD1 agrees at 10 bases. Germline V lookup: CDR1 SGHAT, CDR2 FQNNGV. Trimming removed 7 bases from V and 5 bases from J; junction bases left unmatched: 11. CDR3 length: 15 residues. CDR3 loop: CASTKPGQGPHEQYF. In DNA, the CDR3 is TGTGCCAGCACCAAACCGGGACAGGGGCCCCACGAGCAGTACTTC.

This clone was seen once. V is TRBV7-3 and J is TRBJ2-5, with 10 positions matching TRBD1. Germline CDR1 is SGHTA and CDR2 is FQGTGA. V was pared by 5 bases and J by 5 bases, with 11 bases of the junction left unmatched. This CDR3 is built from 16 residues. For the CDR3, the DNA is TGTGCCAGCAGCATCACCTCCGGGACAGGGGCGGAGACCCAGTACTTC. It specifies CASSITSGTGAETQYF.

The CDR3 here is CASSRHGANVLTF. CDR3 bases: TGTGCCAGTAGCCGACACGGGGCCAACGTCCTGACTTTC. The chain has TRBV19 and TRBJ2-6; D is undetermined. Trimming pared 6 bases from V and 4 bases from J, leaving 7 bases between. Looked up from germline, CDR1 is LNHDA and CDR2 is SQIVND (reference sequence). CDR3 length equals 13 residues.

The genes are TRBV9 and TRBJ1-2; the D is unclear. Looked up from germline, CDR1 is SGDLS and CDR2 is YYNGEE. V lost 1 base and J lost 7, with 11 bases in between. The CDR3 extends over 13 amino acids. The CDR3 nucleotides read TGTGCCAGCAGCGTAAGAGTCTCGGGTGGCTACACCTTC. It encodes CASSVRVSGGYTF.